This TCR beta chain is drawn from a study of T cell repertoires in cytomegalovirus infection. Across the whole study: CMV epitopes used comprised recently identified HLA-C-restricted ones and well-studied HLA-B-restricted ones. An indication of both CMV infection and matching HLA type came from public TCR beta signatures.

TCRdb reprocessed the reads via MiXCR and lists one record per CDR3 protein. This table has about 830,000 distinct CDR3 sequences, about 31% appearing once. Trimming took off 0 bases at V and 2 bases at J, with 2 bases between the two ends. The CDR3 spans 12 residues. Looked up from germline, CDR1 is ENHRY and CDR2 is SYGVKD. This clonotype was found a few times. The target antigen is unknown. Overall study results and limits: CMV-specific TCR beta clonotypes restricted by HLA-C dominated the ex vivo response.

The TCR sequence derives from a human donor in good health (CMV status not recorded). Some clones in this sample may be carry-over from other donors' samples. The V gene is TRBV10-3, the J gene TRBJ2-7; D not resolved. The starting material was cultured CD8+ T cells from PBMCs, obtained from culture after CMV antigen stimulation. The CDR3 sequence: CAISESTYEQYV. CDR3 coding DNA: TGTGCCATCAGTGAGTCAACCTACGAGCAGTACGTC.